The TCR beta chain described here comes from a study of T cell responses to AZD1222 COVID-19 vaccine. J lost 7 bases, V lost 1 base, and 9 bases had no gene match. CDR1 and CDR2 (germline): SGHNT, YYREEE (reference sequence). This CDR3 is built from 16 residues. Only in-frame clones appear in the TCRdb table, and some are missing; sequencing was by immunoSEQ multiplex PCR. The sample carries about 72,000 clones, roughly 87% recorded once. This specimen was peripheral blood, taken 28 days after the second AZD1222 dose. V is TRBV5-4 and J is TRBJ2-7, with TRBD1 identical over 12 bases. This receptor was taken from an adult who received the AZD1222 COVID-19 vaccine. This CDR3 reads CASSLPSGQGAREQYF. The CDR3 DNA follows: TGTGCCAGCAGCTTGCCCTCGGGACAGGGGGCTCGGGAGCAGTACTTC.